This T cell receptor beta chain was recovered during a study of read filtering for tumor transcriptome and immune sequencing. Ten or more counts support this clonotype. The library was built from approximately 400 ng RNA with molecular barcoded adaptors for alpha/delta and beta/gamma chains. TCRdb independently ran MiXCR on the reads; one entry per CDR3 protein. The repertoire holds around 50,000 distinct CDR3 sequences, with roughly 12% as singletons. V trimming: 5 bases; J trimming: 0 bases; junction bases outside the gene matches: 6. The CDR3 spans 15 residues. This chain joins TRBV12-3 or TRBV12-4 and TRBJ2-5; 7 bases are shared with TRBD1. Source material: a population of CD138-negative cells sorted from bone marrow. This clonotype was obtained from a donor over 35 with multiple myeloma. The CDR3 is CASSGTGVNQETQYF. The CDR3 coding sequence is TGTGCCAGCAGTGGAACAGGGGTCAACCAAGAGACCCAGTACTTC.